Sequencing of this TCR beta chain was carried out in a study of CD8 T cell repertoires and HIV-1 epitope variants. This CDR3 has 16 amino acids. V was trimmed by 0 bases and J by 1 base, leaving 9 bases between them. The V gene's germline CDR1 is MNHEY and CDR2 SVGAGI. For this clone: Its target is unknown.

Assay used: immunoSEQ multiplex PCR; TCRdb lists only in-frame clones, some missing. The sample lists 4,000 to 5,500 clones; 55% to 80% were seen once. The origin of this receptor is a male donor with HIV. Sequenced material: cultured CD8+ T cells derived from PBMCs. The genes are TRBV6-5 and TRBJ2-2; tentative D call: TRBD2 (5 bases). As DNA, the CDR3 is TGTGCCAGCAGTTACTCCACGACTATGAACACCGGGGAGCTGTTTTTT. Protein: CASSYSTTMNTGELFF.